This T cell receptor (beta chain) was sequenced in a study of cytotoxic CD8 clonotypes in ibrutinib-treated CLL. Study in general: Response was recorded as partial in around 25 patients and complete in 2; at median roughly 63 months, roughly 14 remained remitted and about twelve had progressed. Patients gave response samples after a median about eleven months of treatment, range 6 to 36.

The CDR3 runs 17 residues. The V gene lost 5 bases and the J gene lost 4 bases, with 23 bases spanning the gap. CDR1 and CDR2 (germline): SGHTA, FQGNSA. On this clone: Antigen specificity is unknown.

Repertoires were generated with immunoSEQ multiplex PCR, while TCRdb's copy carries only in-frame clones and drops some. This table has about 330,000 clones, about 61% appearing once. General observations from the study: Upon ibrutinib response clonality rose, and upon progression it fell back toward baseline. At the start, clonality exceeded age-matched healthy donors and followed circulating CD8+ T-cell counts.

The material sequenced was PBMCs, taken after 36 months of ibrutinib treatment. The clonotype originates from a human donor with chronic lymphocytic leukemia. The chain carries TRBV7-2 and TRBJ1-2; no clear D gene. The chain's CDR3 is CASSPRATDPATYGYTF. DNA for the CDR3: TGTGCCAGCAGCCCGAGGGCGACCGATCCGGCGACCTATGGCTACACCTTC.